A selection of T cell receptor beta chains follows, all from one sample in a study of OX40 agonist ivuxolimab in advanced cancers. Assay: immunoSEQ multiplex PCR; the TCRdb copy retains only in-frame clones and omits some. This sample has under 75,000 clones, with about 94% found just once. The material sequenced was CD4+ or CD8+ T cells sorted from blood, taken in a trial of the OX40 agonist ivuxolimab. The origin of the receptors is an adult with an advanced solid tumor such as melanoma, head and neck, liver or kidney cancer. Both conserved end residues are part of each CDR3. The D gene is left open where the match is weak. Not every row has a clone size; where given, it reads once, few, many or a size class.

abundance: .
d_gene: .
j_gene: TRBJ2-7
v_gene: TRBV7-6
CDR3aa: CASSLAPGTNYEQYF
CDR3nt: TGTGCCAGCAGCTTAGCGCCGGGGACAAACTACGAGCAGTACTTC

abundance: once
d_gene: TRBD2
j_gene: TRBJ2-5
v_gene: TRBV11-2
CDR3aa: CASSLGGSGGPQETQYF
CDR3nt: TGTGCCAGCAGCTTAGGGGGTAGCGGGGGACCTCAAGAGACCCAGTACTTC

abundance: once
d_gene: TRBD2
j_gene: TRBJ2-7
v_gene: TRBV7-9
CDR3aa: CASSFQRGPRDEQYF
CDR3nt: TGTGCCAGCAGCTTCCAGCGGGGGCCTCGGGACGAGCAGTACTTC

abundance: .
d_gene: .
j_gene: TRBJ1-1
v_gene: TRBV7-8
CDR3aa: CASSLDGPGDTEAFF
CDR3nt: TGTGCCAGCAGCTTAGATGGCCCCGGGGACACTGAAGCTTTCTTT

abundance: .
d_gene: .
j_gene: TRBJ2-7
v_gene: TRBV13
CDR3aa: CASSLGSYEQYF
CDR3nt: TGTGCCAGCAGCTTAGGGTCCTACGAGCAGTACTTC

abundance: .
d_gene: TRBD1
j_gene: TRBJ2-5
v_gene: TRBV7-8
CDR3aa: CASSVWEGDRAQETQYF
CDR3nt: TGTGCCAGCAGCGTCTGGGAAGGTGACAGGGCTCAAGAGACCCAGTACTTC

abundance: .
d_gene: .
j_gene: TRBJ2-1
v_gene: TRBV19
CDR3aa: CASGISSYNEQFF
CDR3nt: TGTGCCAGTGGCATTAGCTCCTACAATGAGCAGTTCTTC

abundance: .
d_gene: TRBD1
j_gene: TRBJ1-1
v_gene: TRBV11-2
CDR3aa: CASSWTGDMNTEAFF
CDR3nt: TGTGCCAGCAGCTGGACAGGGGACATGAACACTGAAGCTTTCTTT

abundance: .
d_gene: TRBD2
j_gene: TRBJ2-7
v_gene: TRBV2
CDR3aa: CASSEGPSGGDEQYF
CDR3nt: TGTGCCAGCAGCGAAGGACCTAGCGGGGGGGACGAGCAGTACTTC

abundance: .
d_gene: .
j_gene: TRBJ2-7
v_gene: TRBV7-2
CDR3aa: CASSSEQGTSYEQYF
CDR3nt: TGTGCCAGCAGCTCCGAACAGGGTACCTCCTACGAGCAGTACTTC

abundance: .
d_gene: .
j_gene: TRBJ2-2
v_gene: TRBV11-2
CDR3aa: CASSLGPTGELFF
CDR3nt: TGTGCCAGCAGCTTGGGCCCCACCGGGGAGCTGTTTTTT

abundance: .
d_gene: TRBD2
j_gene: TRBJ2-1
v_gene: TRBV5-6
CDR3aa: CASSGPGLAVYNEQFF
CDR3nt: TGTGCCAGCAGCGGGCCGGGACTAGCGGTTTACAATGAGCAGTTCTTC

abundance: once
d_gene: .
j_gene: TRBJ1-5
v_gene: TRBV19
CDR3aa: CASSILDRPAQQPQHF
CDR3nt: TGTGCCAGTAGTATCTTGGATCGACCAGCCCAGCAGCCCCAGCATTTT

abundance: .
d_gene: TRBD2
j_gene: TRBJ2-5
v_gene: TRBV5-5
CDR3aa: CASSLVAGGIGETQYF
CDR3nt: TGTGCCAGCAGCTTGGTGGCGGGGGGAATCGGAGAGACCCAGTACTTC

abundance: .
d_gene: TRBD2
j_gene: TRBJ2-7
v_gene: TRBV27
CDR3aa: CASSLGTSGGKEQYF
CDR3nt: TGTGCCAGCAGTTTAGGGACTAGCGGGGGTAAAGAGCAGTACTTC

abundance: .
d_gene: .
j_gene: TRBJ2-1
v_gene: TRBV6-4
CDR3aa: CASSDKGEDEQFF
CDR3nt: TGTGCCAGCAGTGACAAGGGCGAGGATGAGCAGTTCTTC

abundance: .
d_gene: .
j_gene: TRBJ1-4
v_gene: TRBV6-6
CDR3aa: CASSPRTHATNEKLFF
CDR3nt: TGTGCCAGCAGTCCCAGGACTCATGCGACTAATGAAAAACTGTTTTTT

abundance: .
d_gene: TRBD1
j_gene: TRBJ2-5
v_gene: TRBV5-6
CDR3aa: CASTLGQGQETQYF
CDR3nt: TGTGCCAGCACCCTGGGACAGGGGCAAGAGACCCAGTACTTC

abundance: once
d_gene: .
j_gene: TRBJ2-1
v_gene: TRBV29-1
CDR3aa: CSVGNGGANNEQFF
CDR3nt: TGCAGCGTTGGAAACGGCGGCGCGAACAATGAGCAGTTCTTC

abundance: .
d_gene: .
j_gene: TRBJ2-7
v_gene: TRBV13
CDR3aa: CASSLVSDEQYF
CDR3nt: TGTGCCAGCAGCTTAGTAAGCGACGAGCAGTACTTC

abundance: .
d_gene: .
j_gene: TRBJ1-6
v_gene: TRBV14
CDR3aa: CASSRKLPTGQTNSPLHF
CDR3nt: TGTGCCAGCAGCCGCAAATTACCGACGGGACAAACAAATTCACCCCTCCACTTT

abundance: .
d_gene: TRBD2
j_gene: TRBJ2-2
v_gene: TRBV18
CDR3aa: CASYQVGGYTGELFF
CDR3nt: TGTGCCAGCTACCAAGTCGGGGGGTACACCGGGGAGCTGTTTTTT

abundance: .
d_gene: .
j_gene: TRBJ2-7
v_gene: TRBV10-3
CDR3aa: CAITPGVSYEQYF
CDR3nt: TGTGCCATAACACCCGGGGTCTCCTACGAGCAGTACTTC

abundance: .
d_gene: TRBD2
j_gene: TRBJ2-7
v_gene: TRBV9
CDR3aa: CASSDPAAGIPGEQYF
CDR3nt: TGTGCCAGCAGTGACCCTGCAGCGGGAATCCCCGGGGAGCAGTACTTC

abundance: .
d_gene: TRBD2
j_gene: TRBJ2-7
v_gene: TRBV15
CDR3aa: CATSPRGVSYEQYF
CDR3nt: TGTGCCACCAGCCCCCGGGGGGTCTCCTACGAGCAGTACTTC

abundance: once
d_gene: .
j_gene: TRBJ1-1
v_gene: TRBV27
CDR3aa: CASSFGQNTEAFF
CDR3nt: TGTGCCAGCAGTTTTGGGCAGAACACTGAAGCTTTCTTT

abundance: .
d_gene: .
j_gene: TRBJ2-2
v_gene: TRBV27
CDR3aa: CASSFGGGAGELFF
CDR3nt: TGTGCCAGCAGTTTCGGAGGGGGGGCCGGGGAGCTGTTTTTT

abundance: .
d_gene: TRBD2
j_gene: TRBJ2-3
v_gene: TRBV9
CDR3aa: CASGSGVTDTQYF
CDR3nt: TGTGCCAGCGGAAGCGGGGTCACAGATACGCAGTATTTT

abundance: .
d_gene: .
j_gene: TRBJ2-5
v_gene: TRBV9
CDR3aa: CASSPAGWGPETQYF
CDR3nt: TGTGCCAGCAGCCCGGCGGGATGGGGGCCAGAGACCCAGTACTTC

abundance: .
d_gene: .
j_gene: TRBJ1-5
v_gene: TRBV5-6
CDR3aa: CASSPGTRNQPQHF
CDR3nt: TGTGCCAGCAGCCCAGGGACCCGTAATCAGCCCCAGCATTTT

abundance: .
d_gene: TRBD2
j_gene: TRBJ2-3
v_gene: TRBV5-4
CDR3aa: CASSLRLGGGGAADTQYF
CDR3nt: TGTGCCAGCAGCTTGCGGCTAGGGGGCGGGGGGGCCGCAGATACGCAGTATTTT

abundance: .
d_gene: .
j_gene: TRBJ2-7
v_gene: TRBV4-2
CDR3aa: CASSSGFDEQYF
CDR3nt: TGTGCCAGCAGCTCCGGATTTGACGAGCAGTACTTC

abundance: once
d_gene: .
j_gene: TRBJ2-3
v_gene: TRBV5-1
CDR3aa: CASSLETGGHGDTQYF
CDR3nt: TGCGCCAGCAGCTTGGAGACGGGGGGCCATGGAGATACGCAGTATTTT

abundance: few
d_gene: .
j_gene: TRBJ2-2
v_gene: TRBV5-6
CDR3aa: CASSEVGVLNTGELFF
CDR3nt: TGTGCCAGCAGCGAGGTTGGGGTTTTGAACACCGGGGAGCTGTTTTTT

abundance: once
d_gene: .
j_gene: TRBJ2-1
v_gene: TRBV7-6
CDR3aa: CASSFGGHSYNEQFF
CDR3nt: TGTGCCAGCAGCTTTGGGGGCCACTCCTACAATGAGCAGTTCTTC

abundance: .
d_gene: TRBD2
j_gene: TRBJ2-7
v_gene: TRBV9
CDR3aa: CASSLAGSSYEQYF
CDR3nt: TGTGCCAGCAGCCTAGCGGGAAGCTCCTACGAGCAGTACTTC

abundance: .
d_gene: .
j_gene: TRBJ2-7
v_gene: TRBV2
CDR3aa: CASRGRVDDSYEQYF
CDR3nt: TGTGCCAGCAGGGGCAGGGTAGACGATTCCTACGAGCAGTACTTC